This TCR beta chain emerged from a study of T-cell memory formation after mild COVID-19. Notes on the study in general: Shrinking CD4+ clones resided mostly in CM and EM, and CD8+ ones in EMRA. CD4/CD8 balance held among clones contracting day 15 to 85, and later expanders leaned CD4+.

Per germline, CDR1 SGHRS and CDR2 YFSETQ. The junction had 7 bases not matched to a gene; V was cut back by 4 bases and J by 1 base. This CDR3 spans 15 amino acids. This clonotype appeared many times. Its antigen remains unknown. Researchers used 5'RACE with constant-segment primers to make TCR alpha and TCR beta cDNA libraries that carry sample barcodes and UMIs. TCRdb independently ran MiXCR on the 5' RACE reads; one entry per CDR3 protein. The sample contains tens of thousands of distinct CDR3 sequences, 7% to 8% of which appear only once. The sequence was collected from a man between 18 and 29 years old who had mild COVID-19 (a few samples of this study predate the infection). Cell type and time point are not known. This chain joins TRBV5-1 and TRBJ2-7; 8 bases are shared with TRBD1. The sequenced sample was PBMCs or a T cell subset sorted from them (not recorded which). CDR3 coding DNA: TGCGCCAGCAGCGAATCAGGGGGCAGATCCTACGAGCAGTACTTC. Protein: CASSESGGRSYEQYF.